The following is a T cell receptor (beta chain) sequence with its context. Its antigen is still unknown. Researchers ran the PCR with 60 Vbeta and 13 Jbeta primers. Sequencing was performed with immunoSEQ multiplex PCR; in TCRdb, only in-frame clones are kept and a portion is missing. The repertoire has roughly 190,000 clones, 70% to 80% of them found once; the top ten carry 1.5% to 2%. At the time of sampling, donors were nominally healthy, though unrecorded immune exposures were likely. The sample belongs to a study of cytomegalovirus exposure and HLA in healthy donors. Study-wide results and limits: The classifier was said to identify cytomegalovirus status with high specificity and sensitivity. The study put 150 or so TCR beta chains on its list as cytomegalovirus-associated.

CDR1 is MDHEN and CDR2 is SYDVKM in the germline V gene. This CDR3 is 13 amino acids long. V shed 5 bases and J shed 10 bases, with 17 bases lying between them. Input material: PBMCs. This chain links TRBV28 with TRBJ1-1; D might be TRBD1 (5 bases). The TCR originated in a woman between 45 and 60 years old in good health and CMV-seronegative. The CDR3 nucleotides are TGTGCCAGCAGTAGTATCCAGGGTCTTGCAGCTTTCTTT. As protein: CASSSIQGLAAFF.